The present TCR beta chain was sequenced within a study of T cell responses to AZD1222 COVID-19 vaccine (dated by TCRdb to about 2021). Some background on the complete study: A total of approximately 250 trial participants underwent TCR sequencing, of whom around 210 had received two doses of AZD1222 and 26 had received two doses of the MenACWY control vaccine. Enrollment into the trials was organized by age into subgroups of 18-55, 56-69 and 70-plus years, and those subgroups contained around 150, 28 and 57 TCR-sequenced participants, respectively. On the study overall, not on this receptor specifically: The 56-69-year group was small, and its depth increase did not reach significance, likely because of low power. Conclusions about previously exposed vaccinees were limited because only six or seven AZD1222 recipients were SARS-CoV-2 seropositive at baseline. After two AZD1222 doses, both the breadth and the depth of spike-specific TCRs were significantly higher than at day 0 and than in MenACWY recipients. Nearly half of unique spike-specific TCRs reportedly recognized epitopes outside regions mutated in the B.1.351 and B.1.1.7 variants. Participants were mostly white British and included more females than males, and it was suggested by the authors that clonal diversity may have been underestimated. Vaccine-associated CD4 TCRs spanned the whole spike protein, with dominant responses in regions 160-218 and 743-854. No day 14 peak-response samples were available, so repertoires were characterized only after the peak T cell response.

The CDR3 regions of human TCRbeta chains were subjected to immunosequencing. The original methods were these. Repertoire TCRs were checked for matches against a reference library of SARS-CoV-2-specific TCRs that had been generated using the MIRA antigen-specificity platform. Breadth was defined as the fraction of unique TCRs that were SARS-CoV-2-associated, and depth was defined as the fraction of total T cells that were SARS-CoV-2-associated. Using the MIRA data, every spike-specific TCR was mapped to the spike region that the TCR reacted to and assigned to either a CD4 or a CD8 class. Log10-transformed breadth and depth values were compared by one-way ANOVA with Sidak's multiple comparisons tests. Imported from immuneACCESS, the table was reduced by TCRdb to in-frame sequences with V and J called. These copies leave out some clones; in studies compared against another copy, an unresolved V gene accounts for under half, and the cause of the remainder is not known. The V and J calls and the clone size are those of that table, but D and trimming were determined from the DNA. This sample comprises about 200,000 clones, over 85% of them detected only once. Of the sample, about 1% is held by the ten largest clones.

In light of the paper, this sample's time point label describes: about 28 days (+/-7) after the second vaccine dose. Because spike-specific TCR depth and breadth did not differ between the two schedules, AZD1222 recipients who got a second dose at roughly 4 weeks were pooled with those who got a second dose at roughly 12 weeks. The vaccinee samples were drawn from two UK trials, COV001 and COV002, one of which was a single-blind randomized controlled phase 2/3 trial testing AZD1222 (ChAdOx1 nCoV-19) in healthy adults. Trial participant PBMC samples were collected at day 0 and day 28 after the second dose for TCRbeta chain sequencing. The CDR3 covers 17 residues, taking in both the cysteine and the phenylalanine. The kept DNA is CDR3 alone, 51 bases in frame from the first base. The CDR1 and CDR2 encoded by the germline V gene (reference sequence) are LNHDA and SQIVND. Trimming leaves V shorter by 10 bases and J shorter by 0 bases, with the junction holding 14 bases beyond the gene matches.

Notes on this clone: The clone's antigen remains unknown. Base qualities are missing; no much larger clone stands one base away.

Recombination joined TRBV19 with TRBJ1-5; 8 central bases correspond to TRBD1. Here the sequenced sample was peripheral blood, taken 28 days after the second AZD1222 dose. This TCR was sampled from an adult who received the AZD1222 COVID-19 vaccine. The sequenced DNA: TGTGCCACCTCCCAGACAGGGGTGGGGATTAGCAATCAGCCCCAGCATTTT. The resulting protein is CATSQTGVGISNQPQHF. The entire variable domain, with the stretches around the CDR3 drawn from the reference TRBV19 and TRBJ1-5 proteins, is DGGITQSPKYLFRKEGQNVTLSCEQNLNHDAMYWYRQDPGQGLRLIYYSQIVNDFQKGDIAEGYSVSREKKESFPLTVTSAQKNPTAFYLCATSQTGVGISNQPQHFGDGTRLSIL.